This T cell receptor (beta chain) was found in a study of cytomegalovirus exposure and HLA in healthy donors. Overall study results and limits: Because they were indistinguishable, some V segments, including TRBV6-2 and TRBV6-3, were excluded. Some highly shared sequence variants likely arose as a pipeline artifact. Later on, an analysis tied around 17,000 TCR beta sequences to HLA alleles at 0.05 false discovery rate.

The PCR had 60 Vbeta and 13 Jbeta primers. The method was immunoSEQ multiplex PCR; TCRdb's version includes in-frame clones alone and lacks a portion of them. Counted here are 100,000 to 150,000 clones, roughly 84% occurring once; the ten biggest clones make up approximately 3.1%. A remark on this clone: Its antigen is unknown.

Trimming took 4 bases from V and 0 from J; bases not matched to a gene: 8. The V gene's germline CDR1 is SNHLY and CDR2 FYNNEI. This CDR3 contains 18 residues. The clonotype originates from a woman aged 18-30 years in good health and CMV-seropositive. The sequenced material came from PBMCs. This chain connects TRBV2 to TRBJ2-3; 12 bases agree with TRBD2. CDR3 DNA sequence: TGTGCCAGCAGTGCCGAAACTAGCGGGGGGACAAGCACAGATACGCAGTATTTT. Amino acids: CASSAETSGGTSTDTQYF. The variable domain in full, with the rest retrieved from reference TRBV2 and TRBJ2-3, is EPEVTQTPSHQVTQMGQEVILRCVPISNHLYFYWYRQILGQKVEFLVSFYNNEISEKSEIFDDQFSVERPDGSNFTLKIRSTKLEDSAMYFCASSAETSGGTSTDTQYFGPGTRLTVL.